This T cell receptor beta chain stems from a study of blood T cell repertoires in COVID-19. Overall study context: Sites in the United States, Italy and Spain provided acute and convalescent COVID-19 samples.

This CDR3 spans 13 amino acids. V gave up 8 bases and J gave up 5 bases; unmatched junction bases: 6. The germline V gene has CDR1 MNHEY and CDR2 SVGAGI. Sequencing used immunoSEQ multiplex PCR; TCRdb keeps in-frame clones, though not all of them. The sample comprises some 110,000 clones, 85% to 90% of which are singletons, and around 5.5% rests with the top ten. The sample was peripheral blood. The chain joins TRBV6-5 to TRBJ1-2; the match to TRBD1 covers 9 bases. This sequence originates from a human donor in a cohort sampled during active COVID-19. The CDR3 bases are TGTGCCAGCCGGACAGGGGTCTTATATGGCTACACCTTC. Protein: CASRTGVLYGYTF.